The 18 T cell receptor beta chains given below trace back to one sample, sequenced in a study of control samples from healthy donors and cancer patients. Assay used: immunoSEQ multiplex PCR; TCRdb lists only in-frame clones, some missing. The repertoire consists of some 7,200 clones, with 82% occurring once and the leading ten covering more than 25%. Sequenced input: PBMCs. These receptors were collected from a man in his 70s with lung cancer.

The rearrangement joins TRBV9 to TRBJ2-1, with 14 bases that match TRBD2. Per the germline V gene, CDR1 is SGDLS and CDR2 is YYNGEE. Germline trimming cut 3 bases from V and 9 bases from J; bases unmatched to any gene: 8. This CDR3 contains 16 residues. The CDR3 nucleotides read TGTGCCAGCAGCGGAGGGACTAGCGGGAGAGGGAGTGAGCAGTTCTTC. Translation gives CASSGGTSGRGSEQFF.

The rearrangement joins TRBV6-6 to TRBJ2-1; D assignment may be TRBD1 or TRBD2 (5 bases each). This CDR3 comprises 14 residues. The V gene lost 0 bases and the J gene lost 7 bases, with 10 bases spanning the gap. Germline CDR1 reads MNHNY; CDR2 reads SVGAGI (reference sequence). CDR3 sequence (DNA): TGTGCCAGCAGTTACTCAGAGGGGCGGAATGAGCAGTTCTTC. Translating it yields CASSYSEGRNEQFF.

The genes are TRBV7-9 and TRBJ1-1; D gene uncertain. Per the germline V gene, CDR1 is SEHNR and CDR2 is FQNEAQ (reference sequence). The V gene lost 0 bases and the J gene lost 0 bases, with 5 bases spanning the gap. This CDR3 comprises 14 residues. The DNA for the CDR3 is TGTGCCAGCAGCTTAGCACTAATGAACACTGAAGCTTTCTTT. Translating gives CASSLALMNTEAFF. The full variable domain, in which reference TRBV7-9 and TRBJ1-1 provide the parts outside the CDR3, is DTGVSQNPRHKITKRGQNVTFRCDPISEHNRLYWYRQTLGQGPEFLTYFQNEAQLEKSRLLSDRFSAERPKGSFSTLEIQRTEQGDSAMYLCASSLALMNTEAFFGQGTRLTVV.

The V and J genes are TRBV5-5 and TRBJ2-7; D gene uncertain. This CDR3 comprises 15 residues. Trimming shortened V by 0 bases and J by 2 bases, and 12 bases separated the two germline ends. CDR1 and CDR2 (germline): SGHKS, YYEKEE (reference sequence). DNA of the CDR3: TGTGCCAGCAGCTTGGCGTGGTCCGAGGCCTACGAGCAGTACTTC. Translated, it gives CASSLAWSEAYEQYF.

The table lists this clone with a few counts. For the CDR3, the DNA is TGCGCCAGCAGCCGAAATACCTACAATGAGCAGTTCTTC. Its protein is CASSRNTYNEQFF. The chain links TRBV4-1 to TRBJ2-1; D remains ambiguous. The germline CDR1 and CDR2 sequences are MGHRA and YSYEKL. V lost 4 bases, J lost 2 bases, and 6 bases lay in between. The CDR3 contains 13 residues.

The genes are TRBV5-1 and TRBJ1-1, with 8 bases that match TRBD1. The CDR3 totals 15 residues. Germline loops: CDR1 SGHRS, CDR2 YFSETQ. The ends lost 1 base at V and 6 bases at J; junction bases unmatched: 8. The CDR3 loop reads CASSLQGAPLSEAFF. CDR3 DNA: TGCGCCAGCAGCTTGCAGGGGGCGCCCCTCTCTGAAGCTTTCTTT.

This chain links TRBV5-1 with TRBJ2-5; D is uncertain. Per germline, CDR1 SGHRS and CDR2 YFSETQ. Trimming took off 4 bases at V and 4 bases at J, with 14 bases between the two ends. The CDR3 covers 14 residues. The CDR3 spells CASSLATVGETQYF. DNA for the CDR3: TGCGCCAGCAGCCTTGCGACTGTGGGAGAGACCCAGTACTTC. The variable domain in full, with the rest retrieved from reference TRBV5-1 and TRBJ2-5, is KAGVTQTPRYLIKTRGQQVTLSCSPISGHRSVSWYQQTPGQGLQFLFEYFSETQRNKGNFPGRFSGRQFSNSRSEMNVSTLELGDSALYLCASSLATVGETQYFGPGTRLLVL.

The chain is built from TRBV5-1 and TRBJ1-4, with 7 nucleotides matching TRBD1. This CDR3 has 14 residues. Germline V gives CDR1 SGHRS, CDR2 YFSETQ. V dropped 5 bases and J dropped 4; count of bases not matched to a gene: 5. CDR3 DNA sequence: TGCGCCAGCAGAACCGGGACAGTTAATGAAAAACTGTTTTTT. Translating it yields CASRTGTVNEKLFF.

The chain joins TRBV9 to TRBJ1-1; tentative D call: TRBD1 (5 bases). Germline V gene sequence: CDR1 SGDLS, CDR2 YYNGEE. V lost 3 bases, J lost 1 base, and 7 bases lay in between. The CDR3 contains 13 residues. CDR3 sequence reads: CASSGQKNTEAFF. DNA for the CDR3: TGTGCCAGCAGCGGACAGAAGAACACTGAAGCTTTCTTT.

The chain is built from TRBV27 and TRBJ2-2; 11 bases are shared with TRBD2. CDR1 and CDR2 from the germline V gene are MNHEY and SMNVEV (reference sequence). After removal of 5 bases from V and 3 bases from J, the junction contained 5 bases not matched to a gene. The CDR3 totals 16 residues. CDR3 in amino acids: CASSRSGRADTGELFF. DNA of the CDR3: TGTGCCAGCAGTCGTAGCGGGAGGGCCGACACCGGGGAGCTGTTTTTT.

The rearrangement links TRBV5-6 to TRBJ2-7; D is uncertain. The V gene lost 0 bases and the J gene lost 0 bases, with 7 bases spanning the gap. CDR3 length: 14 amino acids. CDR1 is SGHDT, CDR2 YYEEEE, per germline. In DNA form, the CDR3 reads TGTGCCAGCAGCTTGGACAGAAGCTCCTACGAGCAGTACTTC. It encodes CASSLDRSSYEQYF. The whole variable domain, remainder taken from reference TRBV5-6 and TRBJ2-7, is DAGVTQSPTHLIKTRGQQVTLRCSPKSGHDTVSWYQQALGQGPQFIFQYYEEEERQRGNFPDRFSGHQFPNYSSELNVNALLLGDSALYLCASSLDRSSYEQYFGPGTRLTVT.

Written as DNA, the CDR3 is TGTGCCAGCAGTTCGGAGGGCGGAACGAATGAAAAACTGTTTTTT. Translated: CASSSEGGTNEKLFF. The chain recombines TRBV6-6 with TRBJ1-4; D unclear. CDR1 and CDR2 (germline): MNHNY, SVGAGI (reference sequence). With 4 bases removed from V and 5 bases from J, the gap between germline ends came to 14 bases. The CDR3 has 15 amino acids.

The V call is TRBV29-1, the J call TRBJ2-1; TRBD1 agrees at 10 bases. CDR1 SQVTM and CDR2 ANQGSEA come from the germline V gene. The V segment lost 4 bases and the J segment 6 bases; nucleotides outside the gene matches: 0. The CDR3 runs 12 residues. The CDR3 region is CSVGTGGNEQFF. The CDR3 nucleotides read TGCAGCGTTGGGACAGGGGGCAATGAGCAGTTCTTC.

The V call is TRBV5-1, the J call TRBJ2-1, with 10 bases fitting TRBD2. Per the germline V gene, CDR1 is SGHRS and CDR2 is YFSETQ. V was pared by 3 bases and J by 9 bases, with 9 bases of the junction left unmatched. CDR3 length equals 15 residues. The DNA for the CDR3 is TGCGCCAGCAGCTGGGGTCTAGCGGGAGTGAGTGAGCAGTTCTTC. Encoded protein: CASSWGLAGVSEQFF. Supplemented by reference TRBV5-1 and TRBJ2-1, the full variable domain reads KAGVTQTPRYLIKTRGQQVTLSCSPISGHRSVSWYQQTPGQGLQFLFEYFSETQRNKGNFPGRFSGRQFSNSRSEMNVSTLELGDSALYLCASSWGLAGVSEQFFGPGTRLTVL.

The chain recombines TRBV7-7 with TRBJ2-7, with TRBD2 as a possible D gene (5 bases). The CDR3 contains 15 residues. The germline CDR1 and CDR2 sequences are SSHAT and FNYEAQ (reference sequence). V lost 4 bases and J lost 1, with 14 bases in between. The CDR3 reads CASSSELGPSYEQYF. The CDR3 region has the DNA TGTGCCAGCAGCTCGGAACTAGGTCCATCCTACGAGCAGTACTTC.

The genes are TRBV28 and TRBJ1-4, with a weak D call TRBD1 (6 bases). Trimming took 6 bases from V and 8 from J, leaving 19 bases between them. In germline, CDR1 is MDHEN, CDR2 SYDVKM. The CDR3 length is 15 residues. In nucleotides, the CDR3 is TGTGCCAGCAGACCCCAACAGGGAGGGGGAGAAAAACTGTTTTTT. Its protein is CASRPQQGGGEKLFF. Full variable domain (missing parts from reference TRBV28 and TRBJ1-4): DVKVTQSSRYLVKRTGEKVFLECVQDMDHENMFWYRQDPGLGLRLIYFSYDVKMKEKGDIPEGYSVSREKKERFSLILESASTNQTSMYLCASRPQQGGGEKLFFGSGTQLSVL.

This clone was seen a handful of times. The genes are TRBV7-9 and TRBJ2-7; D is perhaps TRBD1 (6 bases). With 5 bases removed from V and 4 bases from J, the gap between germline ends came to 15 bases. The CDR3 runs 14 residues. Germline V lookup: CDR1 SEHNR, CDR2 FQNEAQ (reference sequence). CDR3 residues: CASSHRDTEYEQYF. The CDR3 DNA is TGTGCCAGCAGCCACCGGGACACGGAGTACGAGCAGTACTTC. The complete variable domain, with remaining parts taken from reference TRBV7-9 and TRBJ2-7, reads DTGVSQNPRHKITKRGQNVTFRCDPISEHNRLYWYRQTLGQGPEFLTYFQNEAQLEKSRLLSDRFSAERPKGSFSTLEIQRTEQGDSAMYLCASSHRDTEYEQYFGPGTRLTVT.

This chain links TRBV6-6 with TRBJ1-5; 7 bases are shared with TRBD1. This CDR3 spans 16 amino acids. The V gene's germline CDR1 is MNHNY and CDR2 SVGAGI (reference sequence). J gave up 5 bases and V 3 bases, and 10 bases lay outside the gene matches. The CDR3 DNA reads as TGTGCCAGCAGTTATTTGTCGACAGGGCCTGATCAGCCCCAGCATTTT. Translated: CASSYLSTGPDQPQHF.